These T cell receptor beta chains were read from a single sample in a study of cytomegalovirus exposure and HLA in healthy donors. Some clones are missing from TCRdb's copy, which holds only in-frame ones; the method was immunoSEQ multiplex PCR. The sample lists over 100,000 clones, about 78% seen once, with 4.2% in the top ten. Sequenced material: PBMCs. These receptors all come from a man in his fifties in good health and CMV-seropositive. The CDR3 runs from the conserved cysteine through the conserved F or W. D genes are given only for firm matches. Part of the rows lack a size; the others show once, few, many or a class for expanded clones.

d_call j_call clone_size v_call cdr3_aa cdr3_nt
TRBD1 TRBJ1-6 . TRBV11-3 CASSAGQGENSPLHF TGTGCCAGCAGCGCGGGACAGGGGGAAAATTCACCCCTCCACTTT
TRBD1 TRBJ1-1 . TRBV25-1 CASSDFFTGTGGDAEAFF TGTGCCAGCAGTGATTTTTTCACCGGGACAGGGGGTGATGCTGAAGCTTTCTTT
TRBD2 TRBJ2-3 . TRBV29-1 CSVRAGATDTQYF TGCAGCGTTCGAGCGGGAGCGACAGATACGCAGTATTTT
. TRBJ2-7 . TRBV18 CASSPQGRGLQYF TGTGCCAGCTCACCACAGGGAAGGGGTTTGCAGTACTTC
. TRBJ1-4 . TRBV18 CASSLLFQAANEKLFF TGTGCCAGCTCACTCCTCTTCCAGGCAGCTAATGAAAAACTGTTTTTT
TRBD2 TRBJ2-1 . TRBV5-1 CASSTLLAGSQNEQFF TGCGCCAGCAGCACCCTACTAGCGGGAAGCCAGAATGAGCAGTTCTTC
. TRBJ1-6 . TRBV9 CASSAGQNNSPLHF TGTGCCAGCAGCGCTGGACAGAATAATTCACCCCTCCACTTT
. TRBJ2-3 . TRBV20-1 CSGTGTDTQYF TGCAGTGGAACAGGCACAGATACGCAGTATTTT
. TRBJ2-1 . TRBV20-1 CSAPRGDEQFF TGCAGTGCCCCTCGAGGCGATGAGCAGTTCTTC
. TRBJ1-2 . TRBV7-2 CASSRYRDGYTF TGTGCCAGCAGCCGTTACAGGGACGGCTACACCTTC
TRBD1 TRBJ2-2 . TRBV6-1 CASTARTGNTGELFF TGTGCCAGCACCGCACGGACAGGGAACACCGGGGAGCTGTTTTTT
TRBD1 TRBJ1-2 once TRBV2 CASSSDRVANYGYTF TGTGCCAGCAGTTCGGACAGGGTGGCTAACTATGGCTACACCTTC
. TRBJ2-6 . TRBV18 CASSPPRGYSGANVLTF TGTGCCAGCTCACCACCGAGGGGGTACTCTGGGGCCAACGTCCTGACTTTC
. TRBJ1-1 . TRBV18 CASSPPHRNTEAFF TGTGCCAGCTCACCACCGCATAGGAACACTGAAGCTTTCTTT
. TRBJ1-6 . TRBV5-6 CASSLAFGGKSPLHF TGTGCCAGCAGCTTGGCCTTCGGGGGAAAATCACCCCTCCACTTT
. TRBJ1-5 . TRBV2 CASSLQGLGQPQHF TGTGCCAGCAGCCTTCAGGGACTAGGTCAGCCCCAGCATTTT
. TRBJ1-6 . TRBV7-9 CASSLFNNSPLHF TGTGCCAGCAGCTTGTTCAATAATTCACCCCTCCACTTT
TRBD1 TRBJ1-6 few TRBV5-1 CASSLGGTVYNSPLHF TGCGCCAGCAGCTTGGGTGGGACAGTCTATAATTCACCCCTCCACTTT
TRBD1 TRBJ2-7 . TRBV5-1 CASSSGQETREQYF TGCGCCAGCAGCTCCGGACAGGAGACCCGCGAGCAGTACTTC
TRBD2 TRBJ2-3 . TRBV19 CASGGGTSNTDTQYF TGTGCCAGTGGAGGCGGGACTAGCAACACAGATACGCAGTATTTT
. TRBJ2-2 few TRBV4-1 CASSQPSTGELFF TGCGCCAGCAGCCAACCTTCCACCGGGGAGCTGTTTTTT
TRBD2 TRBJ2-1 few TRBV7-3 CASSLGLAGGQLFF TGTGCCAGCAGCCTTGGGCTAGCGGGAGGCCAACTGTTCTTC
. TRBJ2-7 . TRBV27 CASSSHDRSYNEQYF TGTGCCAGCAGTTCGCATGACAGGTCTTACAACGAGCAGTACTTC
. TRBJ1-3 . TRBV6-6 CASSIQGGSGNTIYF TGTGCCAGCAGTATACAGGGTGGCTCTGGAAACACCATATATTTT
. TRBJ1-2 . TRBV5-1 CASSLGSGWYGYTF TGCGCCAGCAGCTTGGGTTCGGGATGGTATGGCTACACCTTC
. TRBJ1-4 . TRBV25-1 CASSDTGDRNEKLFF TGTGCCAGCAGTGACACAGGCGATCGTAATGAAAAACTGTTTTTT
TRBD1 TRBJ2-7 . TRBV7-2 CASSLPGTGAYEQYF TGTGCCAGCAGCTTACCCGGGACAGGGGCCTACGAGCAGTACTTC
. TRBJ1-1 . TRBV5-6 CASSLFTSMNTEAFF TGTGCCAGCAGCTTATTTACAAGTATGAACACTGAAGCTTTCTTT
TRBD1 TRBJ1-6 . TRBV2 CASRRTGGYNSPLHF TGTGCCAGCAGGAGGACAGGGGGCTATAATTCACCCCTCCACTTT
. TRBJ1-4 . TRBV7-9 CASSPAGGQNEKLFF TGTGCCAGCAGCCCTGCGGGGGGACAAAATGAAAAACTGTTTTTT
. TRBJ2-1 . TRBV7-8 CASSIPDGNNEQFF TGTGCCAGCAGCATACCGGACGGGAACAATGAGCAGTTCTTC
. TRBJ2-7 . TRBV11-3 CASSRSTSYEQYF TGTGCCAGCAGCCGCTCGACTAGCTACGAGCAGTACTTC
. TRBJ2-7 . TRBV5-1 CASSPEGYYEQYF TGCGCCAGCAGCCCGGAGGGATACTACGAGCAGTACTTC
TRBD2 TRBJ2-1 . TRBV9 CASSVESGGPYNEQFF TGTGCCAGCAGCGTAGAATCGGGGGGGCCCTACAATGAGCAGTTCTTC
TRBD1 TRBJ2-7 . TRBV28 CASRESGTGWRYEQYF TGTGCCAGCAGGGAAAGCGGGACAGGGTGGCGGTACGAGCAGTACTTC
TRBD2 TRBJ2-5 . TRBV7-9 CASSLGLAAVGETQYF TGTGCCAGCAGCTTAGGGCTAGCGGCTGTTGGGGAGACCCAGTACTTC
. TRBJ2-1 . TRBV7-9 CASSHRDSEQFF TGTGCCAGCAGCCACAGGGATAGTGAGCAGTTCTTC
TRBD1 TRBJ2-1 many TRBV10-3 CATGQGASSVATLGVKQFF TGTGCCACCGGACAGGGGGCCTCTTCCGTCGCCACCCTCGGGGTGAAACAGTTCTTC
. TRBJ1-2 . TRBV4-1 CASSQDWRQGYDYGYTF TGCGCCAGCAGCCAAGATTGGCGGCAGGGTTACGACTATGGCTACACCTTC
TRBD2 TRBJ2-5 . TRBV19 CASSMGLADNQETQYF TGTGCCAGTAGTATGGGACTAGCGGACAACCAAGAGACCCAGTACTTC
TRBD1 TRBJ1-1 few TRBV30 CAWSGDSLIMNTEAFF TGTGCCTGGAGCGGGGACAGCTTGATCATGAACACTGAAGCTTTCTTT